The 11 T cell receptor beta chains below come from one sample, sequenced in a study of blood T cell repertoires in COVID-19. Sequenced by immunoSEQ multiplex PCR; TCRdb stores in-frame clones only, minus some. This table has fewer than 350,000 clones, around 90% appearing once. The sequencing sample was made of PBMCs or T cells enriched from blood (not recorded which). The receptors were gathered from a woman in her thirties or forties with acute COVID-19.

This rearrangement joins TRBV13 to TRBJ2-2; TRBD2 is a possible D gene (6 bases). Germline assignment: CDR1 PRHDT and CDR2 FYEKMQ (reference sequence). The CDR3 loop spans 20 amino acids. The germline V and J ends were trimmed by 5 bases and 6 bases, with 31 bases remaining between them. The CDR3 reads CASSGSNEEGFVLFPGELFF. Here the CDR3 DNA reads TGTGCCAGCAGCGGTTCAAATGAGGAGGGCTTTGTTTTATTTCCCGGGGAGCTGTTTTTT.

The rearrangement uses TRBV30 and TRBJ1-2; no firm D call. Trimming left V 3 bases short and J 4 bases short, with 15 bases between. Germline CDR1 is GTSNPN and CDR2 is SVGIG (reference sequence). The CDR3 loop spans 14 amino acids. The CDR3 nucleotides read TGTGCCTGGAGCCCGGATGAAGGGAGCTATGGCTACACCTTC. It yields the protein CAWSPDEGSYGYTF.

In the case of this clone: At the DNA level, this CDR3 is encoded by other sequences in the same sample as well. The chain joins TRBV7-2 to TRBJ2-1; 7 bases align to TRBD1. CDR1 is SGHTA and CDR2 is FQGNSA in the germline V gene. This CDR3 has 14 amino acids. With V trimmed by 3 bases and J by 2 bases, 1 base remained unmatched. The DNA for the CDR3 is TGTGCCAGCAGCTTGGGACAGACCTACAATGAGCAGTTCTTC. Its protein is CASSLGQTYNEQFF.

The rearrangement joins TRBV5-1 to TRBJ1-2, with a tentative D call TRBD1 (5 bases). The CDR3 covers 16 residues. Per the germline V gene, CDR1 is SGHRS and CDR2 is YFSETQ. Trimming removed 0 bases at V and 0 bases at J, with 12 bases between. The CDR3 DNA reads as TGCGCCAGCAGCTTGGACTGGGGGGGAGCTAACTATGGCTACACCTTC. It specifies CASSLDWGGANYGYTF. Full variable domain (outside the CDR3, taken from reference TRBV5-1 and TRBJ1-2): KAGVTQTPRYLIKTRGQQVTLSCSPISGHRSVSWYQQTPGQGLQFLFEYFSETQRNKGNFPGRFSGRQFSNSRSEMNVSTLELGDSALYLCASSLDWGGANYGYTFGSGTRLTVV.

This sequence joins TRBV14 and TRBJ1-1; the D gene is possibly TRBD1 (5 bases). Trimming removed 0 bases at V and 0 bases at J, with 11 bases between. CDR1 is SGHDN, CDR2 FVKESK, per germline. This CDR3 is built from 16 residues. DNA for the CDR3: TGTGCCAGCAGCCAAGACCGGGGGGTCATGAACACTGAAGCTTTCTTT. Residues: CASSQDRGVMNTEAFF.

This clone was seen only once. This chain joins TRBV28 and TRBJ2-1; 7 positions match TRBD2. CDR3 size: 15 residues. CDR1 is MDHEN, CDR2 SYDVKM, per germline. V lost 6 bases and J lost 2; bases outside the gene matches: 7. The CDR3 DNA reads TGTGCCAGCAGGAATCCGGGGGGACCCTACAATGAGCAGTTCTTC. Amino acids: CASRNPGGPYNEQFF.

The chain combines TRBV7-9 with TRBJ2-7; 10 bases fit TRBD1. V lost 4 bases to trimming and J lost 6 bases; unmatched junction nucleotides: 6. The CDR3 consists of 14 residues. From germline, CDR1 is SEHNR and CDR2 FQNEAQ (reference sequence). CDR3 sequence reads: CASSSPGQGREQYF. The CDR3 nucleotides read TGTGCCAGCAGCTCGCCGGGACAGGGGCGCGAGCAGTACTTC.

V gene TRBV7-8 combines with J gene TRBJ2-3; maybe TRBD1 (5 bases). Per the germline V gene, CDR1 is SGHVS and CDR2 is FQNEAQ. V shed 6 bases and J shed 8 bases, with 21 bases lying between them. CDR3 length: 15 amino acids. For the CDR3, the DNA is TGTGCCAGCAGGAGGCAGGGTAACACAGCAAGTACGCAGTATTTT. It encodes CASRRQGNTASTQYF.

The rearrangement links TRBV11-1 to TRBJ2-1; D ambiguous. Trimming removed 4 bases from V and 0 bases from J, with 10 bases in between. This CDR3 region has 15 residues. Germline V gene data show CDR1 as SGHAT and CDR2 as FQDESV (reference sequence). The CDR3 here is CASSSSDSSYNEQFF. The CDR3 DNA reads TGTGCCAGCAGCTCGTCAGATTCCTCCTACAATGAGCAGTTCTTC.

The chain joins TRBV19 to TRBJ1-1; 9 nucleotides align to TRBD1. Germline V gives CDR1 LNHDA, CDR2 SQIVND (reference sequence). J lost 4 bases, V lost 4 bases, and 4 bases had no gene match. The CDR3 is 14 residues long. This CDR3 is CASSTGQGSTEAFF. CDR3 bases: TGTGCCAGTAGTACCGGACAGGGGTCCACTGAAGCTTTCTTT.

The chain couples TRBV15 to TRBJ1-1; D is possibly TRBD1 (5 bases). CDR3 size: 14 residues. Per the germline V gene, CDR1 is LNHNV and CDR2 is YYDKDF (reference sequence). Trimming left V 3 bases short and J 4 bases short, with 12 bases between. The CDR3 region has the DNA TGTGCCACCAGCAGTGGGGGGTCGGCCACTGAAGCTTTCTTT. Its protein is CATSSGGSATEAFF.